This TCR beta chain appears in the sequencing data of a study of PD-1 blockade in classical Hodgkin lymphoma. Across the whole study: Nivolumab 3 mg/kg was given intravenously every 2 weeks. General study points: Significant TCR diversity gains by C4D1 occurred in CD4+ but not CD8+ cells. Lower baseline TCR diversity was reported for newly diagnosed patients than for healthy donors.

Of note for this clone: Its specificity is unknown.

The germline V and J ends were trimmed by 1 base and 7 bases, with 11 bases remaining between them. The germline V gene encodes CDR1 SGHRS and CDR2 YFSETQ. This CDR3 has 14 amino acids. Assay used: immunoSEQ multiplex PCR; TCRdb lists only in-frame clones, some missing. The table lists more than 60,000 clones, roughly nine tenths of them singletons. Every patient experienced relapse after autologous stem cell transplantation, and brentuximab vedotin exposure varied. Patients' outcomes at their best amounted to complete response, partial response or progressive disease. Sequencing used peripheral blood mononuclear cells (PBMCs), obtained at baseline. This chain joins TRBV5-1 and TRBJ2-2, with D uncertain. The origin of this receptor is a human donor with classical Hodgkin lymphoma. The CDR3 nucleotides are TGCGCCAGCAGCTTGAATGGTGGGATCGGGGAGCTGTTTTTT. It specifies CASSLNGGIGELFF.